This T cell receptor (beta chain) was sequenced in a study of CD8 T cells in ankylosing spondylitis. Study-wide results and caveats: CD8+ cells made up the disease-linked clones, which were relatively rare in peripheral blood.

This clonotype was detected ten times or more. Antigen: not known. The junction had 2 bases not matched to a gene; V was cut back by 0 bases and J by 2 bases. Germline assignment: CDR1 SGDLS and CDR2 YYNGEE. There are 15 residues in the CDR3. TCRdb fed the 5' RACE reads into MiXCR, producing one record per CDR3 protein. The sample records about 30,000 distinct CDR3 sequences, 4.5% to 5.5% being singletons. What was sequenced was blood, either unsorted or a sorted T cell fraction (not recorded which). The TCR comes from a female donor with ankylosing spondylitis or in good health (not recorded which). This chain joins TRBV9 and TRBJ2-7; the match to TRBD1 covers 10 bases. CDR3 DNA sequence: TGTGCCAGCAGCGTAGGGACAGGGGGACCCTACGAGCAGTACTTC. Translation gives CASSVGTGGPYEQYF.